The TCR beta chain described here comes from a study of blood T cells in healthy people across ages (dated by TCRdb to between 2015 and 2017). With respect to the entire study: In model experiments, template switching captured roughly one uniquely barcoded TCR beta cDNA molecule for every two T cells. Donors of different ages were randomly distributed across sequencing lanes to avoid experimental bias. For two donors (one aged 18 to 29 and one aged 80 or older), the study analyzed two additional independent replicas of 1 million unique cDNA reads from the same blood draw. To track age-related changes in TCR beta repertoire diversity, the study relied on deep sequencing normalized with unique cDNA molecular identifiers. Donors were grouped into four age groups: young (average 16 years), middle-aged (approximately 41), aged (around 60) and long-lived (around 80).

The CDR3 holds 15 amino acids from the cysteine to the phenylalanine. Of all the DNA, just the CDR3 is kept, 45 bases in frame from base 1. The V end gives up 1 base and the J end 5 bases, leaving 4 bases in the junction not matched to a gene. CDR1 is given as SGHAT and CDR2 as FQNNGV, both from the germline V gene. The donors were roughly 39 Caucasian individuals from Russia, aged roughly 6 to 100 years, who were systemically healthy. About 10 milliliters of peripheral blood were collected from each donor into EDTA-treated Vacutainer tubes. Ficoll-Paque density-gradient centrifugation was used to isolate PBMCs, with at least 7 million per sample. Total RNA, at least 6 micrograms per sample, was extracted from PBMCs with Trizol reagent. For every donor, flow cytometry on a PBMC aliquot measured the percentage of naive CD45RAhigh/CD27high T cells. This clonotype showed up many times. No antigen is known for it. Base-call qualities are not available, and no considerably larger clone is one nucleotide away.

On the study overall, not on this receptor specifically: Compared with the aged group, the long-lived group had more naive CD4+ T cells, fewer expanded clones and increased TCR diversity, suggesting age selection. A strong correlation was found between observed TCR beta diversity and the percentage of naive T cells measured by flow cytometry. Donor CMV infection status was unknown, potentially confounding age-related changes in expanded clonotypes. Total diversity estimates from one million sequenced T cells were considered lower bounds and underestimates. Observed TCR beta diversity per million T cells fell roughly linearly with age, and a significant reduction was already apparent by age about 36. Since profiling was done on bulk unsorted PBMCs, naive and antigen-experienced compartments could not be conclusively compared.

Library preparation was by 5' RACE. This sample was sequenced with an Illumina HiSeq 2500. A second PCR of roughly 7 to 11 cycles was performed with a sample-barcoded 5' primer and a J-beta primer mix. A unique molecular identifier was introduced onto each TCR beta cDNA molecule by a template-switch 5' adaptor carrying 12 random nucleotides. Each sample yielded at least 3 million CDR3-containing paired-end reads. First-strand cDNA synthesis was performed from all RNA using the Mint cDNA synthesis kit, with priming by a TRBC-specific oligonucleotide. Following uracil-DNA glycosylase treatment, all cDNA underwent a first 18-cycle PCR with the universal primers M1SS and BC2_uni_R. Per the source publication's procedure: Each sample was normalized by randomly selecting 1 million high-quality reads, each carrying a distinct molecular identifier. Instead of being binned into consensus sequences, reads that shared molecular identifiers were thrown out. MiTCR, run with a Q25 quality threshold and the strictest error-elimination algorithm, handled CDR3 identification, clonotype clustering and error correction. A nonparametric unseen species model with Euler transformation was used to estimate lower-bound total TCR beta diversity. The public sequencing data were trimmed at Q25 with fastp and processed into clonotypes with MiXCR by TCRdb, which kept only in-frame beta chains. Every CDR3 protein is listed once, alongside the most common genes and DNA of its rows. These V and J calls derive from TCRdb rather than the authors' analysis. The sample table shows roughly 800,000 distinct CDR3 sequences, and 36% are seen once. The ten largest clones capture approximately 12% of the sample.

The TCR comes from a man between 18 and 35 years old in good health. Recombination joined TRBV11-2 with TRBJ2-7; 11 bases in the middle match TRBD2. The sequencing input was blood. In nucleotide form, the sequence is TGTGCCAGCAGCTTAGGCCTAGCGGGGGGTAACGAGCAGTACTTC. Translated, it reads CASSLGLAGGNEQYF. The variable domain in full, with residues beyond the CDR3 obtained from the reference TRBV11-2 and TRBJ2-7 genes, is EAGVAQSPRYKIIEKRQSVAFWCNPISGHATLYWYQQILGQGPKLLIQFQNNGVVDDSQLPKDRFSAERLKGVDSTLKIQPAKLEDSAVYLCASSLGLAGGNEQYFGPGTRLTVT.